This T cell receptor (beta chain) is from a study of T cell repertoires in cytomegalovirus infection. A few counts support this clonotype. Its antigen is undetermined. TCRdb redid the calling of the reads with MiXCR, one entry per CDR3 protein. The data hold around 310,000 distinct CDR3 sequences, with roughly 29% observed a single time. The germline V gene has CDR1 MNHEY and CDR2 SVGEGT. Trimming took off 5 bases at V and 4 bases at J, with 16 bases between the two ends. There are 15 residues in the CDR3. Here the sequenced sample was cultured PBMCs, taken from culture after CMV antigen stimulation. This sequence was found in a human donor in good health (CMV status not recorded). Some clones in this sample may be carry-over from other donors' samples. The chain employs TRBV6-2 or TRBV6-3 and TRBJ2-3, with a weak D call TRBD2 (6 bases). The CDR3 here is CASSRGLGGPDTQYF. The CDR3 bases are TGTGCCAGCAGTCGGGGACTTGGCGGCCCAGATACGCAGTATTTT.